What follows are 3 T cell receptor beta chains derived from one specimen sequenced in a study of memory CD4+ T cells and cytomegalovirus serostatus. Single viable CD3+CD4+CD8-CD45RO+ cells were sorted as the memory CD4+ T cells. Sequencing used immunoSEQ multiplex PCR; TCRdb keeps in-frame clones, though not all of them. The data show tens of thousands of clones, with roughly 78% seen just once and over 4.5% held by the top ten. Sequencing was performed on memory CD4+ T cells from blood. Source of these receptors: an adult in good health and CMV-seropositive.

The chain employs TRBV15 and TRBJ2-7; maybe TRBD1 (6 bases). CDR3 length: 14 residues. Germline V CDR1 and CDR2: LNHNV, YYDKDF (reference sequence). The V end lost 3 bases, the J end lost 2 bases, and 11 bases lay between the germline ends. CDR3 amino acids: CATSRDSGTYEQYF. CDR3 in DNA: TGTGCCACCAGCAGGGACAGCGGAACCTACGAGCAGTACTTC.

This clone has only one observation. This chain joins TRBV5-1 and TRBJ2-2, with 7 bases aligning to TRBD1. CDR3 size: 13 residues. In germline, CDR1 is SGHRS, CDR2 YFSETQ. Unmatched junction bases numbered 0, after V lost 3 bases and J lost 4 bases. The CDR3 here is CASSSGGTGELFF. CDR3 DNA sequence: TGCGCCAGCAGCTCAGGGGGCACCGGGGAGCTGTTTTTT.

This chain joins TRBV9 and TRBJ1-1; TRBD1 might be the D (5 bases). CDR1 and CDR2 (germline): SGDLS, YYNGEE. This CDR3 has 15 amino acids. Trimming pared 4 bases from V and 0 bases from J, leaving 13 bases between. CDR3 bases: TGTGCCAGCAGCCCCCAGGGAGGGATGAACACTGAAGCTTTCTTT. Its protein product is CASSPQGGMNTEAFF.